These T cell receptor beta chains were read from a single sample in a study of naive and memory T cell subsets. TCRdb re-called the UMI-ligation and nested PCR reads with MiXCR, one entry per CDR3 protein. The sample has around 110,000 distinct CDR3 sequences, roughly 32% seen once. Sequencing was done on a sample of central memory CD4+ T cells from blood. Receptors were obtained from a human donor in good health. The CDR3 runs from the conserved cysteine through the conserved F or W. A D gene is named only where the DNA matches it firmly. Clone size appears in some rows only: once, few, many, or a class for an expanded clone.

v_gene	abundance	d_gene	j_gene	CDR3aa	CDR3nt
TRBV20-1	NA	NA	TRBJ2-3	CSLTQGTDTQYF	TGCAGTCTCACTCAGGGTACAGATACGCAGTATTTT
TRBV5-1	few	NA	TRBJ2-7	CASSQLIGQIYEQYF	TGCGCCAGCAGCCAACTGATAGGACAGATTTACGAGCAGTACTTC
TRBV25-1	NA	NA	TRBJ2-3	CASSGASSTDTQYF	TGTGCCAGCAGTGGAGCGTCTAGCACAGATACGCAGTATTTT
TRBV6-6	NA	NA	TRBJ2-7	CASSEAGGAAYEQYF	TGTGCCAGCAGCGAAGCTGGGGGGGCCGCCTACGAGCAGTACTTC
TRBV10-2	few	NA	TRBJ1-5	CASSEFYGNQPQHF	TGCGCCAGCAGTGAGTTCTATGGCAATCAGCCCCAGCATTTT
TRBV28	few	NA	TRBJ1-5	CASKGVTGNQPQHF	TGTGCCAGCAAGGGAGTTACGGGCAATCAGCCCCAGCATTTT
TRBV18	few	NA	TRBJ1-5	CASSGGFSNQPQHF	TGTGCCAGCTCAGGGGGATTTAGCAATCAGCCCCAGCATTTT
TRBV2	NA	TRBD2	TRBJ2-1	CASSPVNGLAGKQFF	TGTGCCAGCAGCCCGGTAAACGGACTAGCGGGTAAGCAGTTCTTC
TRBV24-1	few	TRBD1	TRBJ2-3	CATRQGFADTQYF	TGTGCCACCAGACAGGGGTTTGCAGATACGCAGTATTTT
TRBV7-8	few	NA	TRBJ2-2	CASRYTGGGTGELFF	TGTGCCAGCAGATACACAGGGGGGGGCACCGGGGAGCTGTTTTTT
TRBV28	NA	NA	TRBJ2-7	CASTLLLGTYEQYF	TGTGCCAGCACCCTTCTCCTTGGGACCTACGAGCAGTACTTC
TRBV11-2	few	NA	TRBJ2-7	CASSLGRQAYEQYF	TGTGCCAGCAGCTTAGGGCGACAGGCCTACGAGCAGTACTTC
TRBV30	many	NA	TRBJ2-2	CAWSVQPGETGELFF	TGTGCCTGGAGTGTTCAGCCAGGGGAGACCGGGGAGCTGTTTTTT
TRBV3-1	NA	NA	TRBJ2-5	CASSRTGIQETQYF	TGTGCCAGCAGCCGGACGGGCATCCAAGAGACCCAGTACTTC
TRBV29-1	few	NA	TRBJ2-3	CSVVGTSNTDTQYF	TGCAGCGTTGTTGGAACTAGCAACACAGATACGCAGTATTTT
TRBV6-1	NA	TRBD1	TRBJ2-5	CASSESVRGETQYF	TGTGCCAGCAGTGAAAGCGTCAGGGGGGAGACCCAGTACTTC
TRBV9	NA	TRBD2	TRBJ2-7	CASSPNVLAGGGEQYF	TGTGCCAGCAGCCCGAACGTACTAGCGGGAGGAGGTGAGCAGTACTTC
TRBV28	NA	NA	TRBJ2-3	CASRGSLGGGKTDTQYF	TGTGCCAGCAGAGGGTCATTAGGCGGAGGGAAGACAGATACGCAGTATTTT
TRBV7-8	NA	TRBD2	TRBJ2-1	CASSLASGGRGQFF	TGTGCCAGCAGCTTAGCGTCGGGAGGGAGGGGGCAGTTCTTC
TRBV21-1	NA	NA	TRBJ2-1	CASSTGLAGINEQFF	TGTGCCAGCAGCACCGGACTAGCGGGAATAAATGAGCAGTTCTTC
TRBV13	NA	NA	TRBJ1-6	CASSSSWGGYSPLHF	TGTGCCAGCAGCTCCTCATGGGGGGGATATTCACCCCTCCACTTT
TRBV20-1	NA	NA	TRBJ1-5	CSARDIQGNQPQHF	TGCAGTGCTAGAGATATACAGGGCAATCAGCCCCAGCATTTT
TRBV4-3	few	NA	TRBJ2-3	CASSQGQNTDTQYF	TGCGCCAGCAGCCAAGGCCAGAACACAGATACGCAGTATTTT
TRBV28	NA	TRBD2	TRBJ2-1	CASLPSGTNNEQFF	TGTGCCAGCCTACCTAGCGGGACCAACAATGAGCAGTTCTTC
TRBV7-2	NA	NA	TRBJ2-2	CASSLEPKNTGELFF	TGTGCCAGCAGCTTAGAACCCAAGAACACCGGGGAGCTGTTTTTT
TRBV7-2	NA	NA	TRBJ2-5	CASSLVGGLRGNRQETQYF	TGTGCCAGCAGCTTAGTGGGGGGCCTTAGAGGAAATCGCCAAGAGACCCAGTACTTC
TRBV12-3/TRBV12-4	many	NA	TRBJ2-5	CASSLGETQYF	TGTGCCAGCAGTTTGGGGGAGACCCAGTACTTC
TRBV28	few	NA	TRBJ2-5	CASSPRETAQYF	TGTGCCAGCAGTCCCAGGGAGACAGCCCAGTACTTC
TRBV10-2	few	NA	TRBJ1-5	CATSDRLSNQPQHF	TGCGCCACTTCGGACAGACTTAGCAATCAGCCCCAGCATTTT
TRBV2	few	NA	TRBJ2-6	CASSEVGGANVLTF	TGTGCCAGCAGTGAGGTTGGTGGGGCCAACGTCCTGACTTTC
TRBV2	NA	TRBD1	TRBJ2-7	CASSEKGTAYEQYF	TGTGCCAGCAGTGAAAAAGGGACAGCCTACGAGCAGTACTTC
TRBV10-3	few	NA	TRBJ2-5	CAISESGGSGQETQYF	TGTGCCATCAGTGAGTCGGGCGGTTCTGGCCAAGAGACCCAGTACTTC
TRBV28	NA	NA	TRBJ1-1	CASSLGGGVHEAFF	TGTGCCAGCAGTTTGGGGGGCGGGGTTCATGAAGCTTTCTTT
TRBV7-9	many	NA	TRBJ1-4	CASSLLDREKLFF	TGTGCCAGCAGCTTACTCGACAGGGAAAAACTGTTTTTT
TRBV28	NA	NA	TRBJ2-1	CASKENNEQFF	TGTGCCAGCAAGGAAAACAATGAGCAGTTCTTC
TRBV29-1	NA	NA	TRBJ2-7	CSVLGTPYEQYF	TGCAGCGTCCTCGGAACACCCTACGAGCAGTACTTC
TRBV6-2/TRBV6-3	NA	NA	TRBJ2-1	CASTPLVAESYNEQFF	TGTGCCAGCACCCCACTTGTGGCCGAATCCTACAATGAGCAGTTCTTC
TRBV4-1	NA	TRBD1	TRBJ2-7	CASSQDAGQGVYEQYF	TGCGCCAGCAGCCAAGACGCGGGACAGGGGGTATACGAGCAGTACTTC
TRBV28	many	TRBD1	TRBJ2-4	CASSFTYGQGALAKNIQYF	TGTGCCAGCAGTTTCACCTATGGACAGGGGGCCCTAGCCAAAAACATTCAGTACTTC
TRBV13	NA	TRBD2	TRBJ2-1	CASSPGTSGNTIYNEQFF	TGTGCCAGCAGCCCAGGGACTAGCGGGAACACCATCTACAATGAGCAGTTCTTC
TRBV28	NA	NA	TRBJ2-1	CASSPGLNNEQFF	TGTGCCAGCAGTCCCGGACTCAACAATGAGCAGTTCTTC
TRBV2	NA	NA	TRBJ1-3	CASSGVPTSGNTIYF	TGTGCCAGCAGTGGGGTCCCCACCTCTGGAAACACCATATATTTT
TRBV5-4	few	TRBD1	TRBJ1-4	CASSLVAGGTRTNEKLFF	TGTGCCAGCAGCTTGGTGGCAGGGGGCACGCGGACTAATGAAAAACTGTTTTTT
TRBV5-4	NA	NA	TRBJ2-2	CASSRWGTGELFF	TGTGCCAGCAGCCGATGGGGCACCGGGGAGCTGTTTTTT